The 20 T cell receptor beta chains below come from one sample, sequenced in a study of post-analysis software for immune sequencing data. Whole-study findings and limits: Elevated frequency relative to controls characterized four or five TRBV segments in patients, TRBV5-6, TRBV5-1 and TRBV20-1 among them.

Unique molecular identifiers were present in the TCR beta cDNA libraries. TCRdb recomputed calls from the PCR reads with MiXCR, one row per CDR3 protein. The sample lists 350,000 to 500,000 distinct CDR3 sequences, 30% to 45% occurring once. No cognate antigen is known for these TCRs. Sequencing was carried out using blood. All receptors derive from a girl aged 2 to 10 with multiple sclerosis.

The chain carries TRBV5-6 and TRBJ2-7, with TRBD2 matching over 11 bases. The J segment lost 0 bases and the V segment lost 5 bases, leaving 7 bases of the junction unmatched. The CDR3 consists of 16 residues. The germline V gene has CDR1 SGHDT and CDR2 YYEEEE. CDR3: CASRRVGTSGSYEQYF. CDR3 sequence (DNA): TGTGCCAGCAGGCGCGTCGGGACTAGCGGCTCCTACGAGCAGTACTTC.

There are a few counts of this clonotype. The V and J genes are TRBV7-9 and TRBJ1-2; D perhaps matches TRBD1 (6 bases). The germline V gene has CDR1 SEHNR and CDR2 FQNEAQ (reference sequence). The V gene lost 3 bases and the J gene lost 6 bases, with 11 bases spanning the gap. The length of the CDR3 is 13 residues. Here the CDR3 DNA reads TGTGCCAGCAGCTTTTTGGGGGGCGATGGCTACACCTTC. Protein product: CASSFLGGDGYTF.

The genes are TRBV7-3 and TRBJ2-1, with TRBD2 identical over 9 bases. J gave up 6 bases and V 4 bases, and 10 bases lay outside the gene matches. The CDR3 has 16 amino acids. The germline CDR1 and CDR2 sequences are SGHTA and FQGTGA. DNA of the CDR3: TGTGCCAGCAGCTCACCGACTAGCGGTGACTCCAATGAGCAGTTCTTC. This translates into CASSSPTSGDSNEQFF.

This clonotype has only a few counts. The chain uses TRBV12-3 or TRBV12-4 and TRBJ2-7; D not resolved. V lost 2 bases to trimming and J lost 2 bases, with 16 bases between them. This CDR3 region has 16 residues. The CDR3 protein is CASSLSLVSRAYEQYF. The CDR3 DNA is TGTGCCAGCAGTTTATCTCTGGTCTCACGAGCCTACGAGCAGTACTTC.

Only one count was recorded for this clonotype. The chain has TRBV27 and TRBJ2-3; perhaps TRBD2 as D (6 bases). From germline, CDR1 is MNHEY and CDR2 SMNVEV (reference sequence). Deletions cut 5 bases from V and 4 bases from J, with 22 bases between. The CDR3 contains 17 residues. The CDR3 DNA reads TGTGCCAGCAGTAGGTTCGGAGGGGCCCCGGGTTCAGATACGCAGTATTTT. The encoded protein is CASSRFGGAPGSDTQYF.

V and J are TRBV29-1 and TRBJ2-7; D might be TRBD1 (5 bases). V lost 7 bases to trimming and J lost 5 bases, with 15 bases between them. The CDR3 contains 12 residues. The germline V gene has CDR1 SQVTM and CDR2 ANQGSEA. CDR3 sequence reads: CSAREMTHEQYF. CDR3 in DNA: TGCAGCGCCAGGGAAATGACCCACGAGCAGTACTTC.

The rearrangement joins TRBV6-5 to TRBJ1-4; possible D gene TRBD1, 6 bases. From germline, CDR1 is MNHEY and CDR2 SVGAGI. CDR3 size: 15 residues. V was trimmed by 2 bases and J by 6 bases, leaving 13 bases between them. CDR3 sequence reads: CASSYEGGIHEKLFF. The CDR3 DNA reads as TGTGCCAGCAGTTACGAAGGGGGAATCCATGAAAAACTGTTTTTT.

This clonotype came up many times. A junction end diverges from the germline sequence, so it may reflect a read error. This chain joins TRBV29-1 and TRBJ2-7, with a tentative D call TRBD1 (6 bases). The germline CDR1 and CDR2 sequences are SQVTM and ANQGSEA. The CDR3 is 12 amino acids. CDR3 amino acids: CSVEGQKYEQYF. CDR3 nucleotides: TGCAGCGTGGAAGGACAGAAATACGAGCAGTACTTC.

J is TRBJ2-1 and V is TRBV11-2; 9 nucleotides match TRBD2. The V segment lost 5 bases and the J segment 4 bases; nucleotides outside the gene matches: 12. The length of the CDR3 is 17 residues. CDR1 and CDR2 (germline): SGHAT, FQNNGV. Here the CDR3 DNA reads TGTGCCAGCAGCCCCCCATGGGGCGGGAGGGCGTACAATGAGCAGTTCTTC. It translates to CASSPPWGGRAYNEQFF. Complete variable domain (other parts from reference TRBV11-2 and TRBJ2-1): EAGVAQSPRYKIIEKRQSVAFWCNPISGHATLYWYQQILGQGPKLLIQFQNNGVVDDSQLPKDRFSAERLKGVDSTLKIQPAKLEDSAVYLCASSPPWGGRAYNEQFFGPGTRLTVL.

The chain couples TRBV5-5 to TRBJ1-2, with 7 bases identical to TRBD1. CDR1 is SGHKS and CDR2 is YYEKEE in the germline V gene (reference sequence). The CDR3 is 16 amino acids. V was clipped by 1 base and J by 5 bases; unmatched bases: 11. The CDR3 nucleotides are TGTGCCAGCAGCTTGTTGACGAACAGGGGCGGGTATGGCTACACCTTC. Amino acid sequence: CASSLLTNRGGYGYTF.

This clonotype has just a few counts. The junction differs from germline at one of its ends, possibly a read error. The CDR3 coding sequence is TGTGCCAGCAGCCTAGCGGGGTCCAGCTCCTACAATGAGCAGTTCTTC. Translation: CASSLAGSSSYNEQFF. The J gene is TRBJ2-1, the V gene TRBV7-8; 9 bases match TRBD2. The CDR3 is 16 residues long. CDR1 and CDR2 (germline): SGHVS, FQNEAQ.

This clonotype has more than one count but fewer than ten. This chain connects TRBV27 to TRBJ1-2; TRBD1 is a possible D gene (6 bases). CDR1 and CDR2 from the germline V gene are MNHEY and SMNVEV (reference sequence). V gave up 0 bases and J gave up 4 bases, with 9 bases separating them. The CDR3 sequence is 14 residues long. For the CDR3, the DNA is TGTGCCAGCAGTTTATCGGGCAGGGGCTATGGCTACACCTTC. It translates to CASSLSGRGYGYTF.

The V and J genes are TRBV11-2 and TRBJ2-6; 8 positions agree with TRBD2. CDR3 length: 19 amino acids. Germline V gives CDR1 SGHAT, CDR2 FQNNGV. The V and J ends lost 5 bases and 0 bases, in that order; junction bases with no gene match: 12. The CDR3 sequence is CASSKDGQRGSSGANVLTF. As DNA, the CDR3 is TGTGCCAGCAGCAAAGACGGGCAGCGGGGGAGCTCTGGGGCCAACGTCCTGACTTTC.

The chain uses TRBV28 and TRBJ1-1, with a possible D match to TRBD1 (5 bases). In germline, CDR1 is MDHEN, CDR2 SYDVKM. V gave up 6 bases and J gave up 6 bases, with 17 bases separating them. This CDR3 has 14 amino acids. In nucleotides, the CDR3 is TGTGCCAGCAGGATCTCTAGGGGAGGCCCTGAAGCTTTCTTT. Encoded protein: CASRISRGGPEAFF.

The chain joins TRBV6-5 to TRBJ2-7; 12 bases align to TRBD2. Germline V gene sequence: CDR1 MNHEY, CDR2 SVGAGI. The V segment lost 3 bases and the J segment 3 bases; nucleotides outside the gene matches: 6. This CDR3 region has 16 residues. CDR3 nucleotides: TGTGCCAGCAGTTATTTGGGGACTAGCGGGTTCTACGAGCAGTACTTC. Translating it yields CASSYLGTSGFYEQYF.

The rearrangement joins TRBV5-6 to TRBJ1-5, with D unresolved. The CDR3 totals 15 residues. Trimming shortened V by 2 bases and J by 3 bases, and 12 bases separated the two germline ends. Germline CDR1 and CDR2: SGHDT and YYEEEE. CDR3 loop: CASSLKGGSNQPQHF. The CDR3 bases are TGTGCCAGCAGCTTAAAAGGAGGCTCCAATCAGCCCCAGCATTTT.

The rearrangement uses TRBV10-1 and TRBJ2-2; no clear D gene. V was cut by 7 bases and J by 4 bases, with 7 bases left in between. Looked up from germline, CDR1 is WNHNN and CDR2 is SYGVQD (reference sequence). The CDR3 has 12 amino acids. The CDR3 DNA sequence: TGCGCCAGCATGGGGTCCACCGGGGAGCTGTTTTTT. The encoded protein is CASMGSTGELFF.

The CDR3 reads CASSEFSNLVDYSYEQYF. Here the CDR3 DNA reads TGTGCCAGCAGTGAGTTTTCGAACCTTGTAGACTACTCCTACGAGCAGTACTTC. The J gene is TRBJ2-7, the V gene TRBV6-1; a possible D gene is TRBD2 (5 bases). The CDR3 spans 18 residues. The V end lost 3 bases, the J end lost 0 bases, and 21 bases lay between the germline ends. The germline V gene encodes CDR1 MNHNS and CDR2 SASEGT.

V and J are TRBV27 and TRBJ2-1, with 9 bases lining up with TRBD1. Looked up from germline, CDR1 is MNHEY and CDR2 is SMNVEV (reference sequence). This CDR3 region has 18 residues. With 6 bases clipped from V and 1 base from J, the junction kept 13 bases outside the gene matches. The CDR3 reads CASRSLQGQGFSYNEQFF. CDR3 nucleotide sequence: TGTGCCAGCAGGTCCCTACAGGGACAGGGATTTTCCTACAATGAGCAGTTCTTC.

The chain uses TRBV29-1 and TRBJ2-1; 11 nucleotides align to TRBD2. V lost 4 bases to trimming and J lost 4 bases; unmatched junction nucleotides: 6. This CDR3 comprises 15 residues. Germline CDR1 reads SQVTM; CDR2 reads ANQGSEA. In DNA form, the CDR3 reads TGCAGCGTTGCCCGCCGACTAGCGGGGTACAATGAGCAGTTCTTC. It codes for CSVARRLAGYNEQFF.